This T cell receptor (beta chain) stems from a study of T-cell memory formation after mild COVID-19 (dated by TCRdb to 2020 to 2023). Study-level background: Most TCR sequence clusters were specific to one of the two donors. The cohort was made up of two young adult volunteers, one female and one male, who were previously healthy. In a couple of donors, T-cell clones that expanded and contracted after mild COVID-19 were tracked by sequencing TCRalpha and TCRbeta repertoires over time.

Ficoll-Paque density gradient centrifugation was used to isolate PBMCs. TCRdb lists the instrument as Illumina NovaSeq 6000. TCRalpha and TCRbeta cDNA libraries were built by 5'RACE with constant-segment primers, adding sample barcodes and unique molecular identifiers. Trizol reagent was used to extract RNA from every sample. Amplification of the libraries took two PCR steps, and the second step added a second sample barcode plus Illumina TruSeq adapters. Sequencing of the libraries was done on an Illumina NovaSeq, producing 2 x 150 bp paired-end reads. In the original analysis: With migec v1.2.7, reads were demultiplexed and then collapsed into UMI-guided consensus sequences. With mixcr v2.1.11, UMI consensuses were aligned to TRA and TRB V and J templates and assembled into clonotypes. Clonotypes were classified as expanded or contracted when called significant by both edgeR and NoisET, with noise models trained on biological replicates. For edgeR calls, a false discovery rate-adjusted p below 0.01 and a log2 fold-change threshold of 1 were applied. As an exploratory analysis of dynamics, max-normalized trajectories of the 1000 most abundant clonotypes were examined with PCA combined with hierarchical clustering. Separately sequenced CD4+ and CD8+ repertoires were used to assign a CD4 or CD8 phenotype to each responding clone. TCRdb reprocessing: public reads trimmed at Q25 with fastp, clones called with MiXCR, in-frame beta chains kept. Every distinct CDR3 protein forms one entry, paired with its most common genes and DNA. The V and J calls reflect TCRdb's pipeline rather than the authors' work. Present in this sample are roughly 170,000 distinct CDR3 sequences, 20% to 25% of which were seen just once. The ten largest make up roughly 23% of the sample.

This clonotype showed up just a few times. What antigen it recognizes has not been identified. Per-nucleotide qualities are absent, and no much larger clonotype sits a single base away. As encoded in the germline V gene (reference sequence), CDR1 is SGHNT while CDR2 is YYREEE. The CDR3, cysteine through phenylalanine, is 15 amino acids long. CDR3 DNA is the only sequence kept; it has 45 bases, read in frame from the first base. Between the V and J ends, shortened by 1 base and 5 bases respectively, the junction contains 15 bases. Findings and caveats that apply to the study as a whole: Contracting CD4+ clones turned up mainly in the CM and EM memory subsets, whereas EMRA was where CD8+ clones were enriched. Only two mild cases were covered by the study, and larger cohorts that include severe cases with pre-infection samples were considered necessary. SARS-CoV-2 specificity was not confirmed for the second-wave clones peaking on day 37. Clones contracting from day 15 to 85 had balanced CD4/CD8 phenotypes, while a second wave expanding from day 15 to 37 was biased towards CD4+. The detection of some responding clones in pre-infection memory suggests that pre-existing cross-reactive memory T cells joined the SARS-CoV-2 response.

The material sequenced was PBMCs or a T cell subset sorted from them (not recorded which). This TCR was sampled from an adult woman who had mild COVID-19 (a few samples of this study predate the infection). The sample titles of this study are shuffled in the database, so cell type and time point are left out; the donor was told from shared clones. This chain joins TRBV5-4 to TRBJ2-5; TRBD1 could be the D gene, as 7 bases match. The DNA sequence reads TGTGCCAGCAGCTTGAAGGACAGGAGGGGGGAGACCCAGTACTTC. Translated, it gives CASSLKDRRGETQYF.